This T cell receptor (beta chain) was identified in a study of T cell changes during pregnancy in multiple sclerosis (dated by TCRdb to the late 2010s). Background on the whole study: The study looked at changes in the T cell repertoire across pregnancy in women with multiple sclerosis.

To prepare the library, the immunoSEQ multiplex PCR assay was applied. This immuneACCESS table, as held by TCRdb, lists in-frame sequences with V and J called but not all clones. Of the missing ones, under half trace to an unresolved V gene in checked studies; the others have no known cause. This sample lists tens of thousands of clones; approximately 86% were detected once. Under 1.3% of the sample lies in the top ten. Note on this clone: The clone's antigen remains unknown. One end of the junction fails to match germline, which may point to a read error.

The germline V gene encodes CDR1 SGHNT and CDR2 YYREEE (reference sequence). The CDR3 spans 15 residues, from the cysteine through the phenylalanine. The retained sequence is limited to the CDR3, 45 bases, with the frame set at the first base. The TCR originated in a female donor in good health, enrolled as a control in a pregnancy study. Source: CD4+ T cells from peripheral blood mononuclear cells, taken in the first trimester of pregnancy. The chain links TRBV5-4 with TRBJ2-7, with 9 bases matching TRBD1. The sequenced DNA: TGTGCCAGCAGTTTGGCGGGGACAGGGAATAGCGAGCAGTACTTC. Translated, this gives CASSLAGTGNSEQYF.